This T cell receptor (beta chain) is drawn from a study of T cell changes during pregnancy in multiple sclerosis (dated 2019 in TCRdb). About the study as a whole: The study examined how the T cell repertoire changed over the course of pregnancy in women with multiple sclerosis.

Libraries were prepared through the immunoSEQ multiplex PCR assay. Here the immuneACCESS table is served through TCRdb, limited to in-frame sequences with V and J called. Missing clones are a known gap in these copies; in checked studies unresolved V genes cover under half, and the rest lacks a known reason. The sample table records some 97,000 clones; just over 90% of these occur just once. The top ten clonotypes cover under 1.5% of the sample. On this clone: Its recognized antigen is unknown. No base-level quality is on record; no much larger clone is a single base apart.

For CDR1 and CDR2, the germline V gene (reference sequence) lists MNHEY and SMNVEV. For this chain, trimming is 6 bases at the V end and 6 bases at the J end, and the number of junction bases without a gene match is 7. The CDR3 covers 15 residues, taking in both the cysteine and the phenylalanine. Just the 45-base CDR3 DNA is kept, in frame starting at base 1. The sample consisted of peripheral blood, taken in the second trimester of pregnancy. The sequence joins TRBV27 to TRBJ2-1, with 11 middle bases fitting TRBD2. The source of this sequence is a female donor with multiple sclerosis, enrolled in a pregnancy study. The bases are TGTGCCAGCAGCACACTAGCGGGAGTGGTCAATGAGCAGTTCTTC. Its translation reads: CASSTLAGVVNEQFF.